Described below is a single T cell receptor beta chain sequence and its context. In the authors' workflow: The assay estimated nucleated cells by amplifying reference gene primers. Generated by immunoSEQ multiplex PCR, the TCRdb table keeps only in-frame clones and is missing some. From that table come the V and J calls and clone size; the DNA was used to work out D and trimming. The sample records under 75,000 clones, nearly 90% being singletons. The sample belongs to a study of blood T cell repertoires in COVID-19. In the study overall: Italy, Spain and the United States were the sources of the convalescent and acute COVID-19 samples. Sample material is recorded as cDNA or gDNA derived from T cells, B-cell-depleted T cells, or PBMCs.

The CDR3 has 15 residues. With 3 bases removed from V and 0 bases from J, the gap between germline ends came to 13 bases. Germline V gene lookup returns CDR1 SGHRS and CDR2 YFSETQ. Input material: peripheral blood. The V call is TRBV5-1, the J call TRBJ2-7, with a weak D call TRBD1 (6 bases). The sequence derives from a man aged 55 to 70 with active COVID-19. Written as DNA, the CDR3 is TGCGCCAGCAGCTCTCAAGGGGACAACTCCTACGAGCAGTACTTC. It codes for CASSSQGDNSYEQYF. The variable domain in full, with the rest retrieved from reference TRBV5-1 and TRBJ2-7, is KAGVTQTPRYLIKTRGQQVTLSCSPISGHRSVSWYQQTPGQGLQFLFEYFSETQRNKGNFPGRFSGRQFSNSRSEMNVSTLELGDSALYLCASSSQGDNSYEQYFGPGTRLTVT.